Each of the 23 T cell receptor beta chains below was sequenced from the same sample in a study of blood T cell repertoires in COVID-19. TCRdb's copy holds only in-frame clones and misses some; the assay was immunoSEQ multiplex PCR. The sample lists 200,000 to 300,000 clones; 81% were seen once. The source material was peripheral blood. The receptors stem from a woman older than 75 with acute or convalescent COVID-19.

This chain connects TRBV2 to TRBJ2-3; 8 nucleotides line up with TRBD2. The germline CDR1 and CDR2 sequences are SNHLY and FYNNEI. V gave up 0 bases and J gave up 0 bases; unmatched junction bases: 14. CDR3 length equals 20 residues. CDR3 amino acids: CASSEAVPGGLSTSTDTQYF. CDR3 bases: TGTGCCAGCAGTGAAGCCGTTCCGGGGGGGCTTAGTACTAGCACAGATACGCAGTATTTT.

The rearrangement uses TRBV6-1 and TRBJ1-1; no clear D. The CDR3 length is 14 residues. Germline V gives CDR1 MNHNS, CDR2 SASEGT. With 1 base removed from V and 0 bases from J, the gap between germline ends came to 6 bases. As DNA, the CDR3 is TGTGCCAGCAGTGAAGTTAGCATGAACACTGAAGCTTTCTTT. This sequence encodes CASSEVSMNTEAFF.

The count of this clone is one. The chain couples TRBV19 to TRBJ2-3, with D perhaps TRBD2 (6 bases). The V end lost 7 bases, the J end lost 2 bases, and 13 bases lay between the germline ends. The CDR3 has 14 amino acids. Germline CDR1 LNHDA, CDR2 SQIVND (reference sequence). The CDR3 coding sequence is TGTGCCAGTACCAAACTAGCCAACACAGATACGCAGTATTTT. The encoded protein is CASTKLANTDTQYF.

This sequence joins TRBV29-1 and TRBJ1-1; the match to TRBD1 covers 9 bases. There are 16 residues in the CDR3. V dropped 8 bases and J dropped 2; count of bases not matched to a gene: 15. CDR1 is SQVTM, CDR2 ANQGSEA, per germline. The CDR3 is CSSPGLETGGNTEAFF. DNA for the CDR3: TGCAGCTCCCCAGGATTAGAGACAGGGGGTAACACTGAAGCTTTCTTT.

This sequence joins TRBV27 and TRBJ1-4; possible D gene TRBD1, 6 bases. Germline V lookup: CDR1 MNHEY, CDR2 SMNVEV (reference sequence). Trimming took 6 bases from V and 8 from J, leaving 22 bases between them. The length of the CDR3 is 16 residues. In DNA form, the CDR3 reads TGTGCCAGCAGCCCGACGGAAGGGGGAATGGGCGAAAAACTGTTTTTT. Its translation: CASSPTEGGMGEKLFF.

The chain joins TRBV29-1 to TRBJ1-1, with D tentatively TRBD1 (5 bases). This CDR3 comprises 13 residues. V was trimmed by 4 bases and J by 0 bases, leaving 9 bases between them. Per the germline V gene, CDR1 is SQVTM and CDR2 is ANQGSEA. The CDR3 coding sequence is TGCAGCGTTGCGGACATCTTGAACACTGAAGCTTTCTTT. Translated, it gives CSVADILNTEAFF.

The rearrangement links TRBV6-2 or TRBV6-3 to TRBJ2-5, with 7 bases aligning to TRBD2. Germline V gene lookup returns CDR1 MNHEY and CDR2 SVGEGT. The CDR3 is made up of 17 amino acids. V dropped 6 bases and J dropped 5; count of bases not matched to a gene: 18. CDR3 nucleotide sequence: TGTGCCAGCAGCCCCGGGACTACCACGGGGGTGGGTGAGACCCAGTACTTC. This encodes CASSPGTTTGVGETQYF.

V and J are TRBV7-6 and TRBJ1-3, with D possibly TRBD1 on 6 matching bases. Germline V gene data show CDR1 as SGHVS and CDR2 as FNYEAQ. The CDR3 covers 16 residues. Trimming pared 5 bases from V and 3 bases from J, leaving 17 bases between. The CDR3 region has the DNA TGTGCCAGCAGCCAACAGGGTTTACGTAGTGGAAACACCATATATTTT. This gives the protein CASSQQGLRSGNTIYF.

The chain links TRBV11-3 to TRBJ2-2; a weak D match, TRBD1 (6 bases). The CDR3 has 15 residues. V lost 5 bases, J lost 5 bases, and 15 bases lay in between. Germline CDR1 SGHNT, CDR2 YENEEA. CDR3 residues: CASSPAAGVTGELFF. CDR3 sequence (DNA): TGTGCCAGCAGCCCAGCGGCAGGGGTAACCGGGGAGCTGTTTTTT.

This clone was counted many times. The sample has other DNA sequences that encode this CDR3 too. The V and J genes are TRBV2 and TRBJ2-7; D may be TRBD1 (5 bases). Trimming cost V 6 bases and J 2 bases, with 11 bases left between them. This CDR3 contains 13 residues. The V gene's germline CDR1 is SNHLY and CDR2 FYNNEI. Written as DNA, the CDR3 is TGTGCCAGCAGGCGACAGCTACCCTACGAGCAGTACTTC. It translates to CASRRQLPYEQYF.

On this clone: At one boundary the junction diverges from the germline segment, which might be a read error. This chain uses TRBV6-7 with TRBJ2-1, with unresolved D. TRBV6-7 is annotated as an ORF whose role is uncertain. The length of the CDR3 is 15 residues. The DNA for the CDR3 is TGTGCCAGCAGTTACTCGATAGTTCCCTACGATGAGCAGTTCTTC. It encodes CASSYSIVPYDEQFF.

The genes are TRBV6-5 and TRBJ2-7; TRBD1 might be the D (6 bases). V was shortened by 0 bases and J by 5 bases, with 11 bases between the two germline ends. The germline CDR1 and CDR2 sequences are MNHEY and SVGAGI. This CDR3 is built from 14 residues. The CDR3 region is CASSYSGDTNEQYF. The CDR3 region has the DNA TGTGCCAGCAGTTACTCCGGGGACACCAACGAGCAGTACTTC.

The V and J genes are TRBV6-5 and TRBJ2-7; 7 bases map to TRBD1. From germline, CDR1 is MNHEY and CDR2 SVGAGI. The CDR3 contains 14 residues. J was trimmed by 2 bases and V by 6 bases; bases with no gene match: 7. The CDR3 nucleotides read TGTGCCAGCAGCAGTCGACAGGGTACCTACGAGCAGTACTTC. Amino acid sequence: CASSSRQGTYEQYF.

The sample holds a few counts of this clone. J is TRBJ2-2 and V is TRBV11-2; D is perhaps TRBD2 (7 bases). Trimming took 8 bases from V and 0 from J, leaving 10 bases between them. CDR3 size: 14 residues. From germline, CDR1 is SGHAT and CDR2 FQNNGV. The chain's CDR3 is CASSGGPNTGELFF. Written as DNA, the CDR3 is TGTGCCAGCTCCGGGGGGCCGAACACCGGGGAGCTGTTTTTT. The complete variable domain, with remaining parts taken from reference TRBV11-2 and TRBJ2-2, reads EAGVAQSPRYKIIEKRQSVAFWCNPISGHATLYWYQQILGQGPKLLIQFQNNGVVDDSQLPKDRFSAERLKGVDSTLKIQPAKLEDSAVYLCASSGGPNTGELFFGEGSRLTVL.

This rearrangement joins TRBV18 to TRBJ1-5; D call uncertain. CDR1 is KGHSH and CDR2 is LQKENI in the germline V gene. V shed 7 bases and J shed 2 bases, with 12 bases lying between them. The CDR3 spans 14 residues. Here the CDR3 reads CASLRLIGNQPQHF. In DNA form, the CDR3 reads TGTGCCAGCTTGAGGCTGATTGGCAATCAGCCCCAGCATTTT.

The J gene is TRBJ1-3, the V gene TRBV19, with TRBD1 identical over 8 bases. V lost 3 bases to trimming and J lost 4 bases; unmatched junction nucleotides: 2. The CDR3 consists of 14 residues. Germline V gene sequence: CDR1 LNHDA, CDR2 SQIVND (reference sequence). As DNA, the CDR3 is TGTGCCAGTAGTATCGGGACAGGCGGAAACACCATATATTTT. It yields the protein CASSIGTGGNTIYF.

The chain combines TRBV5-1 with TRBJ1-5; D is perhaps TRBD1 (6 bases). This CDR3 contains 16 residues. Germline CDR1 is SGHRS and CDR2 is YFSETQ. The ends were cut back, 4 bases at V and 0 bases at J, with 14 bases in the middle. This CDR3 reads CASSPGTTSSNQPQHF. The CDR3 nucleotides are TGCGCCAGCAGCCCAGGGACAACCTCTAGCAATCAGCCCCAGCATTTT.

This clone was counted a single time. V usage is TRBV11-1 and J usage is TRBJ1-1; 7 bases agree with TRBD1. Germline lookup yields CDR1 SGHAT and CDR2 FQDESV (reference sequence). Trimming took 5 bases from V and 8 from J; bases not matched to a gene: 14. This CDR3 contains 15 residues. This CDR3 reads CASSPDRAAALEAFF. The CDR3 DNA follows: TGTGCCAGCAGCCCAGACAGGGCGGCGGCTCTCGAAGCTTTCTTT.

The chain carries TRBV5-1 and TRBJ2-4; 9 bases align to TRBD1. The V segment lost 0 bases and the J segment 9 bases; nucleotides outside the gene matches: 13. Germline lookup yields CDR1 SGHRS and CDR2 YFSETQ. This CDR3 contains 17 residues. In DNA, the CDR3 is TGCGCCAGCAGCTTGGGGGACCGTAGGGGGACAGGGAGCATTCAGTACTTC. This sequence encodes CASSLGDRRGTGSIQYF.

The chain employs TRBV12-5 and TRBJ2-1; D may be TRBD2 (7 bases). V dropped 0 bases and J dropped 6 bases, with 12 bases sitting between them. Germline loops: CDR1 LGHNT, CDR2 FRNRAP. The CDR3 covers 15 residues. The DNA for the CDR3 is TGTGCTAGTGGTTTGGTAGGGGGGGCTGGCAATGAGCAGTTCTTC. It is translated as CASGLVGGAGNEQFF.

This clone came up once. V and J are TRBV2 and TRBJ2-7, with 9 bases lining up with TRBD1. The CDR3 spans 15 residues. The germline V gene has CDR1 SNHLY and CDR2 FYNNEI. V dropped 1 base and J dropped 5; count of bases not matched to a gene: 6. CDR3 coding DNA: TGTGCCAGCAGTGAAGAGGGACAGGGATTCAACGAGCAGTACTTC. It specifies CASSEEGQGFNEQYF.

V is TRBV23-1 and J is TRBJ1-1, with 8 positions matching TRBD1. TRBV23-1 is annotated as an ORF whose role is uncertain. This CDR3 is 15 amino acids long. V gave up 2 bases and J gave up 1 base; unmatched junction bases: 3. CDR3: CASSQTQGGNTEAFF. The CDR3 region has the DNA TGCGCCAGCAGTCAAACACAGGGGGGGAACACTGAAGCTTTCTTT.

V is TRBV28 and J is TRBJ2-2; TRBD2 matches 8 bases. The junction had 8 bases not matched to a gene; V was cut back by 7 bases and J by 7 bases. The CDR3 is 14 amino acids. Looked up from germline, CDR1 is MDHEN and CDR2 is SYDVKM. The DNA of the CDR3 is TGTGCCAGCATTGCGGCGGGGGGAAACGGGGAGCTGTTTTTT. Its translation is CASIAAGGNGELFF.